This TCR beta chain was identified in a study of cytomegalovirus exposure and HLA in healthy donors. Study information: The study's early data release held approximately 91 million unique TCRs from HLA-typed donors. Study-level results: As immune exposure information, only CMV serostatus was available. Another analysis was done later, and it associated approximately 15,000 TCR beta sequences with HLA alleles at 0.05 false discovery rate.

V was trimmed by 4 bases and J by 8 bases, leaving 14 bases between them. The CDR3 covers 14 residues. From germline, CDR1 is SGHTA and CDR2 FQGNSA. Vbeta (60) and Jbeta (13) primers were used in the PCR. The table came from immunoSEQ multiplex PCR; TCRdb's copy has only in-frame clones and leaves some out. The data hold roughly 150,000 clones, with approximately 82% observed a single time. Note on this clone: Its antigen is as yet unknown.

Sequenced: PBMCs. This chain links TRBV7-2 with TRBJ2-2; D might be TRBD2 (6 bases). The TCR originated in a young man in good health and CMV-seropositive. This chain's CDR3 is CASSYGLTSGELFF. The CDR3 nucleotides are TGTGCCAGCAGCTACGGACTAACGAGTGGGGAGCTGTTTTTT.